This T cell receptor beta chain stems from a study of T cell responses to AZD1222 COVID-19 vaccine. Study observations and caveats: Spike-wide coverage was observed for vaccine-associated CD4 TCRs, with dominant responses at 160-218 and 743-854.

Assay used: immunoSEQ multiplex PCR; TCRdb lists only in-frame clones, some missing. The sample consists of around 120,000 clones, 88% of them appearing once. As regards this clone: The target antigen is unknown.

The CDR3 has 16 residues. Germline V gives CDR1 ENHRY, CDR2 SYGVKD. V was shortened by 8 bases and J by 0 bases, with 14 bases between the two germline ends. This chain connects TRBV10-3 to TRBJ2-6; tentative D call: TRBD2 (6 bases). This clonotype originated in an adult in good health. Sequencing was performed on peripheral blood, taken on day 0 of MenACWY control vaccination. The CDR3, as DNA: TGTGCCATCCCGGCCGGGAGAGCCTCTGGGGCCAACGTCCTGACTTTC. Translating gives CAIPAGRASGANVLTF.